Below are 20 T cell receptor beta chains sequenced from a single sample in a study. Each CDR3 protein is one row after TCRdb ran MiXCR on the 5' RACE reads. Altogether 30,000 to 40,000 distinct CDR3 sequences are present, about 25% being singletons, with the ten largest covering around 4%. Source material: naive CD4+ T cells sorted from a lymph node. Subset described: naive CD4+ T cells, CD4+CD45RA+CD25-. Receptor source: a female donor with breast cancer.

This clonotype has a handful of counts. This rearrangement joins TRBV20-1 to TRBJ1-5, with a possible D match to TRBD1 (6 bases). The V end was cut by 6 bases, the J end by 0 bases, with 24 bases between. CDR1 is DFQATT and CDR2 is SNEGSKA in the germline V gene (reference sequence). CDR3 length: 18 amino acids. This chain's CDR3 is CSASLFGQSFYSNQPQHF. The DNA for the CDR3 is TGCAGTGCGTCGTTATTTGGACAGAGTTTTTATAGCAATCAGCCCCAGCATTTT.

This clonotype has just one count. This sequence joins TRBV5-4 and TRBJ2-7; TRBD1 agrees at 8 bases. Germline CDR1 is SGHNT and CDR2 is YYREEE (reference sequence). The J segment lost 4 bases and the V segment lost 7 bases, leaving 16 bases of the junction unmatched. The CDR3 spans 16 residues. The DNA of the CDR3 is TGTGCCAGCGGCCCCCCCAGGACAGGGCAACTTTACGAGCAGTACTTC. Translating it yields CASGPPRTGQLYEQYF.

The chain links TRBV6-2 or TRBV6-3 to TRBJ2-7, with a weak D call TRBD1 (5 bases). V gave up 5 bases and J gave up 2 bases, with 16 bases separating them. The CDR3 is 15 amino acids. Germline V gives CDR1 MNHEY, CDR2 SVGEGT. Here the CDR3 reads CASSNTRVLPYEQYF. For the CDR3, the DNA is TGTGCCAGCAGTAATACCAGGGTCCTACCCTACGAGCAGTACTTC.

The genes are TRBV9 and TRBJ2-3; D perhaps matches TRBD1 (5 bases). CDR3 length: 16 residues. Germline assignment: CDR1 SGDLS and CDR2 YYNGEE. Trimming cost V 4 bases and J 0 bases, with 15 bases left between them. The DNA of the CDR3 is TGTGCCAGCAGCCCTTCCAGGGTGGTTAGCACAGATACGCAGTATTTT. Translating it yields CASSPSRVVSTDTQYF.

V usage is TRBV6-1 and J usage is TRBJ2-2; 8 bases are shared with TRBD2. The germline V gene encodes CDR1 MNHNS and CDR2 SASEGT. The length of the CDR3 is 15 residues. V shed 7 bases and J 2 bases; nucleotides not matched to a gene: 6. The DNA for the CDR3 is TGTGCCAGCATAGTAGCGGGATCTAACACCGGGGAGCTGTTTTTT. Amino acids: CASIVAGSNTGELFF.

A remark on this clonotype: One base away lies a much larger clone, so this may be a sequencing read error. Likely a read error: the CDR3 ends without its conserved phenylalanine or tryptophan. The chain carries TRBV9 and TRBJ1-5; the D gene is possibly TRBD1 (5 bases). With 5 bases removed from V and 3 bases from J, the gap between germline ends came to 9 bases. The CDR3 runs 13 residues. Germline CDR1 and CDR2: SGDLS and YYNGEE. CDR3 DNA sequence: TGTGCCAGCAGTCCGACAGACAATCAGCCCCAGCATTAT. It specifies CASSPTDNQPQHY.

This clonotype has more than one count but fewer than ten. V and J are TRBV7-6 and TRBJ2-4; D may match TRBD1 or TRBD2 (5 bases each). The V gene's germline CDR1 is SGHVS and CDR2 FNYEAQ. V shed 3 bases and J shed 0 bases, with 15 bases lying between them. The CDR3 runs to 17 residues. The CDR3 here is CASSFLSGDLAKNIQYF. The CDR3 DNA reads TGTGCCAGCAGCTTCCTGAGTGGGGACCTAGCCAAAAACATTCAGTACTTC.

In its sample, this clonotype was seen a few times. The chain links TRBV7-3 to TRBJ2-2, with D tentatively TRBD2 (5 bases). V was shortened by 2 bases and J by 4 bases, with 5 bases between the two germline ends. Per the germline V gene, CDR1 is SGHTA and CDR2 is FQGTGA. The CDR3 sequence is 13 residues long. The CDR3 sequence: CASSLGGTGELFF. As DNA, the CDR3 is TGTGCCAGCAGCTTAGGAGGCACCGGGGAGCTGTTTTTT.

This clonotype was detected a few times. CDR3 nucleotide sequence: TGTGCCAGCAGCTTAAGTCAGGACAACACGAAGTATTTT. Translation gives CASSLSQDNTKYF. The V and J genes are TRBV7-3 and TRBJ2-3, with D possibly matching TRBD1 (5 bases). The CDR3 loop spans 13 amino acids. From germline, CDR1 is SGHTA and CDR2 FQGTGA. V dropped 1 base and J dropped 13 bases, with 15 bases sitting between them.

About this clonotype itself: A much larger clone lies a single base off, so this may be a read error. This rearrangement joins TRBV27 to TRBJ2-1, with TRBD2 as a possible D gene (6 bases). The CDR3 totals 16 residues. Germline V gives CDR1 MNHEY, CDR2 SMNVEV (reference sequence). This chain's CDR3 is CASSQRPPPTSNEQLF. DNA for the CDR3: TGTGCCAGCAGTCAACGCCCTCCTCCTACTAGCAATGAGCAGCTCTTC.

This clonotype was counted at least ten times. This chain uses TRBV4-1 with TRBJ1-2; D unclear. The CDR3 sequence is 16 residues long. Per the germline V gene, CDR1 is MGHRA and CDR2 is YSYEKL. V lost 0 bases to trimming and J lost 0 bases, with 11 bases between them. CDR3 in amino acids: CASSQEIARSNYGYTF. In DNA, the CDR3 is TGCGCCAGCAGCCAAGAAATTGCCAGGTCTAACTATGGCTACACCTTC.

V gene TRBV5-5 combines with J gene TRBJ1-2; 8 bases fit TRBD1. The J segment lost 6 bases and the V segment lost 3 bases, leaving 7 bases of the junction unmatched. The germline V gene has CDR1 SGHKS and CDR2 YYEKEE (reference sequence). The CDR3 runs 14 residues. The DNA of the CDR3 is TGTGCCAGCAGCTGGGACAGGAGACTTAATGGCTACACCTTC. It codes for CASSWDRRLNGYTF.

This clonotype has a handful of counts. V usage is TRBV12-3 or TRBV12-4 and J usage is TRBJ1-2; possibly TRBD1 for D (6 bases). Trimming shortened V by 1 base and J by 9 bases, and 18 bases separated the two germline ends. The CDR3 has 15 amino acids. The CDR3 coding sequence is TGTGCCAGCAGTTTAGACGTGGCAGGGGAAGTACGCTACACCTTC. It is translated as CASSLDVAGEVRYTF.

As regards this clonotype: A read error may account for a junction end that differs from germline. The chain employs TRBV9 and TRBJ1-1, with D uncertain. The CDR3 is 13 amino acids. Germline V lookup: CDR1 SGDLS, CDR2 YYNGEE. CDR3 in DNA: TGTGCCAGCAGCGTAGACTTGAACACTGAAGCTCTCTTT. This gives the protein CASSVDLNTEALF. Filled out from reference TRBV9 and TRBJ1-1, the complete variable domain reads DSGVTQTPKHLITATGQRVTLRCSPRSGDLSVYWYQQSLDQGLQFLIQYYNGEERAKGNILERFSAQQFPDLHSELNLSSLELGDSALYFCASSVDLNTEALFGQGTRLTVV.

The chain has TRBV5-1 and TRBJ2-2, with D unresolved. CDR1 is SGHRS and CDR2 is YFSETQ in the germline V gene. The CDR3 spans 16 residues. The ends were cut back, 0 bases at V and 7 bases at J, with 16 bases in the middle. CDR3 bases: TGCGCCAGCAGCTTGGTCCCCTCTACAGACGTCGGGGAGCTGTTTTTT. It encodes CASSLVPSTDVGELFF.

About this clonotype: It may be a read error: a sequence one base away is much more abundant. The missing conserved phenylalanine or tryptophan at the end of this CDR3 makes a read error likely. The chain uses TRBV4-2 and TRBJ1-1, with D perhaps TRBD1 (5 bases). V was pared by 1 base and J by 2 bases, with 11 bases between. This CDR3 comprises 15 residues. CDR1 and CDR2 from the germline V gene are LGHNA and YNFKEQ. The CDR3 bases are TGTGCCAGCAGCCAAGTCGGTCAGGGCAACACTGAAGCTTTCCTT. Protein product: CASSQVGQGNTEAFL.

The chain couples TRBV4-1 to TRBJ1-6, with TRBD1 as a possible D gene (5 bases). There are 13 residues in the CDR3. V was pared by 6 bases and J by 8 bases, with 11 bases between. Germline assignment: CDR1 MGHRA and CDR2 YSYEKL. CDR3 sequence (DNA): TGCGCCAGCAGTGGGGGGAAGGATTCACCCCTCCACTTT. Translation gives CASSGGKDSPLHF.

This chain connects TRBV5-4 to TRBJ2-1, with D possibly matching TRBD2 (5 bases). The length of the CDR3 is 15 residues. CDR1 and CDR2 (germline): SGHNT, YYREEE (reference sequence). Trimming took 1 base from V and 4 from J, leaving 12 bases between them. CDR3 sequence: CASSLSPAGYNEQFF. CDR3 nucleotides: TGTGCCAGCAGCTTGAGCCCCGCGGGTTACAATGAGCAGTTCTTC.

This clonotype has a handful of counts. The chain couples TRBV7-2 to TRBJ2-2, with unresolved D. This CDR3 has 14 amino acids. Germline CDR1 and CDR2: SGHTA and FQGNSA. The V gene lost 5 bases and the J gene lost 5 bases, with 12 bases spanning the gap. CDR3 sequence reads: CASSPSKVTGELFF. Here the CDR3 DNA reads TGTGCCAGCAGCCCCTCCAAAGTGACCGGGGAGCTGTTTTTT. Full variable domain (remainder filled in from reference TRBV7-2 and TRBJ2-2): GAGVSQSPSNKVTEKGKDVELRCDPISGHTALYWYRQSLGQGLEFLIYFQGNSAPDKSGLPSDRFSAERTGGSVSTLTIQRTQQEDSAVYLCASSPSKVTGELFFGEGSRLTVL.

This chain joins TRBV15 and TRBJ2-5; 8 bases align to TRBD1. This CDR3 contains 16 residues. Trimming removed 8 bases from V and 4 bases from J; junction bases left unmatched: 15. CDR1 is LNHNV, CDR2 YYDKDF, per germline (reference sequence). CDR3 protein: CATGGQGAREVETQYF. The CDR3 nucleotides read TGTGCCACCGGCGGGCAGGGGGCCAGAGAGGTAGAGACCCAGTACTTC.